These 21 T cell receptor beta chains originate from one sample sequenced in a study of CD8+ T cells in alopecia areata. Sequencing used cDNA as its template, made by extracting RNA and reverse transcribing it. Repertoires were generated with immunoSEQ multiplex PCR, while TCRdb's copy carries only in-frame clones and drops some. The profile shows more than 90,000 clones, roughly 66% of them singletons. Sequenced material: CD4+ T cells sorted from blood. These receptors all stem from a human donor in good health.

The chain is built from TRBV6-5 and TRBJ1-2, with TRBD1 matching over 10 bases. This CDR3 has 14 residues. Unmatched junction bases numbered 8, after V lost 5 bases and J lost 8 bases. Germline-derived CDR1 and CDR2 are MNHEY and SVGAGI. In DNA, the CDR3 is TGTGCCAGCAGTACACTCGGGACAGGGGTCGGCTACACCTTC. Translated: CASSTLGTGVGYTF.

With regard to this clone: The same CDR3 also results from other DNA sequences found in this sample. V gene TRBV7-9 combines with J gene TRBJ2-7; a weak D match, TRBD1 (6 bases). The V gene lost 3 bases and the J gene lost 0 bases, with 9 bases spanning the gap. Germline assignment: CDR1 SEHNR and CDR2 FQNEAQ (reference sequence). CDR3 size: 14 residues. The CDR3 sequence: CASSFGQPSYEQYF. The CDR3, as DNA: TGTGCCAGCAGCTTCGGACAGCCCTCCTACGAGCAGTACTTC.

This sequence joins TRBV5-1 and TRBJ1-5; 7 bases are shared with TRBD1. This CDR3 is built from 13 residues. Trimming at V came to 2 bases and at J to 7 bases, leaving 3 bases not matched to a gene. Germline V gives CDR1 SGHRS, CDR2 YFSETQ. In DNA form, the CDR3 reads TGCGCCAGCAGCTTCCAGGGGGGCCAGCCCCAGCATTTT. Translating gives CASSFQGGQPQHF.

V gene TRBV11-2 combines with J gene TRBJ2-7; 9 bases agree with TRBD1. The germline V gene encodes CDR1 SGHAT and CDR2 FQNNGV. J was trimmed by 2 bases and V by 3 bases; bases with no gene match: 17. This CDR3 comprises 19 residues. DNA of the CDR3: TGTGCCAGCAGCTTGCGGCGGGGTGGGACAGGGAAATCAGCCTACGAGCAGTACTTC. It translates to CASSLRRGGTGKSAYEQYF.

The V gene is TRBV7-2, the J gene TRBJ2-1; D is perhaps TRBD2 (7 bases). Germline lookup yields CDR1 SGHTA and CDR2 FQGNSA. The CDR3 is 14 amino acids. Trimming took off 6 bases at V and 2 bases at J, with 11 bases between the two ends. This CDR3 reads CASRSGGAYNEQFF. The CDR3 DNA sequence: TGTGCCAGCAGATCGGGGGGCGCCTACAATGAGCAGTTCTTC.

The chain uses TRBV30 and TRBJ1-5; a possible D gene is TRBD1 (6 bases). Germline CDR1 GTSNPN, CDR2 SVGIG (reference sequence). V lost 2 bases and J 3 bases, leaving 8 bases between the germline ends. This CDR3 comprises 13 residues. The CDR3 nucleotides read TGTGCCTGGAGTAGGACAGACAATCAGCCCCAGCATTTT. It specifies CAWSRTDNQPQHF.

This clone was counted between two and nine times. The chain links TRBV29-1 to TRBJ2-5; 11 nucleotides match TRBD1. The ends lost 7 bases at V and 6 bases at J; junction bases unmatched: 10. Germline V gene data show CDR1 as SQVTM and CDR2 as ANQGSEA. The CDR3 runs to 14 residues. The CDR3 region has the DNA TGCAGCGCTGGTCGGACAGGGGGCGCGAAGACCCAGTACTTC. Its protein is CSAGRTGGAKTQYF.

V and J are TRBV2 and TRBJ2-5; D is perhaps TRBD1 (6 bases). Germline values: CDR1 SNHLY, CDR2 FYNNEI. The CDR3 totals 16 residues. With 5 bases removed from V and 2 bases from J, the gap between germline ends came to 18 bases. The CDR3 loop is CASSPRVGGTQETQYF. For the CDR3, the DNA is TGTGCCAGCAGTCCCCGGGTAGGGGGAACACAAGAGACCCAGTACTTC.

The J gene is TRBJ2-1, the V gene TRBV6-4, with D perhaps given as TRBD1 or TRBD2 (6 bases each). Germline V gives CDR1 MRHNA, CDR2 SNTAGT. This CDR3 is 15 amino acids long. V was pared by 1 base and J by 7 bases, with 14 bases between. Written as DNA, the CDR3 is TGTGCCAGCAGTGACTATGGGGGGCCGAGGAATGAGCAGTTCTTC. Amino acid sequence: CASSDYGGPRNEQFF.

The gene calls are TRBV29-1 and TRBJ2-2, with D possibly being TRBD1 (6 bases). In germline, CDR1 is SQVTM, CDR2 ANQGSEA. Trimming took 3 bases from V and 6 from J, leaving 17 bases between them. The CDR3 length is 15 residues. The CDR3 region is CSVDLGTPIAGELFF. In nucleotides, the CDR3 is TGCAGCGTTGACTTAGGGACACCCATCGCCGGGGAGCTGTTTTTT.

In its sample, this clone was seen a few times. The rearrangement links TRBV7-2 to TRBJ2-5, with D maybe TRBD2 (6 bases). The CDR3 sequence is 14 residues long. The germline V gene has CDR1 SGHTA and CDR2 FQGNSA. Trimming shortened V by 0 bases and J by 7 bases, and 12 bases separated the two germline ends. This CDR3 is CASSLASGPGTQYF. CDR3 DNA: TGTGCCAGCAGCTTAGCTAGCGGCCCGGGGACCCAGTACTTC.

In this sample, this clone turned up a few times. The chain carries TRBV5-1 and TRBJ2-5; D remains unclear. The V end was cut by 3 bases, the J end by 1 base, with 13 bases between. The CDR3 is 15 amino acids. Germline-derived CDR1 and CDR2 are SGHRS and YFSETQ. This CDR3 reads CASSSDAVVQETQYF. In DNA, the CDR3 is TGCGCCAGCAGCTCGGACGCCGTGGTCCAAGAGACCCAGTACTTC.

The chain employs TRBV9 and TRBJ1-3; maybe TRBD1 (5 bases). CDR3 length: 15 amino acids. V was cut by 4 bases and J by 0 bases, with 11 bases left in between. From germline, CDR1 is SGDLS and CDR2 YYNGEE. Here the CDR3 reads CASSPGGTSGNTIYF. The CDR3 DNA follows: TGTGCCAGCAGCCCGGGGGGGACCTCTGGAAACACCATATATTTT.

The chain links TRBV30 to TRBJ1-3; 8 positions match TRBD1. V lost 4 bases and J lost 1; bases outside the gene matches: 9. The CDR3 runs 16 residues. Germline V gene lookup returns CDR1 GTSNPN and CDR2 SVGIG (reference sequence). The CDR3 region is CAWNPGQGRSGNTIYF. CDR3 sequence (DNA): TGTGCCTGGAATCCCGGACAGGGAAGGTCTGGAAACACCATATATTTT. The whole variable domain, remainder taken from reference TRBV30 and TRBJ1-3, is SQTIHQWPATLVQPVGSPLSLECTVEGTSNPNLYWYRQAAGRGLQLLFYSVGIGQISSEVPQNLSASRPQDRQFILSSKKLLLSDSGFYLCAWNPGQGRSGNTIYFGEGSWLTVV.

The V gene is TRBV7-2, the J gene TRBJ1-1; D may be TRBD1 (6 bases). CDR1 is SGHTA, CDR2 FQGNSA, per germline. The ends were cut back, 5 bases at V and 1 base at J, with 8 bases in the middle. This CDR3 is built from 13 residues. CDR3 DNA sequence: TGTGCCAGCAGCAAGGGACAGAACACTGAAGCTTTCTTT. Translation gives CASSKGQNTEAFF.

This clone occurred a few times. This sequence joins TRBV19 and TRBJ2-2; perhaps TRBD1 as D (7 bases). CDR3 length equals 14 residues. Per the germline V gene, CDR1 is LNHDA and CDR2 is SQIVND (reference sequence). V was pared by 8 bases and J by 4 bases, with 14 bases between. This chain's CDR3 is CASSRQGGTGELFF. The CDR3 nucleotides read TGTGCCAGTTCTAGACAGGGAGGCACCGGGGAGCTGTTTTTT.

The chain joins TRBV5-6 to TRBJ2-1; tentative D call: TRBD2 (5 bases). Germline V gene sequence: CDR1 SGHDT, CDR2 YYEEEE. The CDR3 sequence is 13 residues long. V was cut by 1 base and J by 6 bases, with 8 bases left in between. The CDR3 nucleotides read TGTGCCAGCAGCTTGCTAGCCGGCAATGAGCAGTTCTTC. This encodes CASSLLAGNEQFF.

The chain employs TRBV29-1 and TRBJ1-2, with 8 bases identical to TRBD1. This CDR3 comprises 14 residues. Looked up from germline, CDR1 is SQVTM and CDR2 is ANQGSEA. The CDR3, as DNA: TGCAGTTCGGCAGGGGGCAGCAGGGGCTATGGCTACACCTTC. Protein sequence: CSSAGGSRGYGYTF.

CDR3 coding DNA: TGTGCCACGCATGAGGAGGGCGAGACCCAGTACTTC. This gives the protein CATHEEGETQYF. The V gene is TRBV7-9, the J gene TRBJ2-5; a weak D match, TRBD2 (6 bases). Germline CDR1 is SEHNR and CDR2 is FQNEAQ (reference sequence). The CDR3 extends over 12 amino acids. Trimming left V 10 bases short and J 5 bases short, with 14 bases between.

The V gene is TRBV29-1, the J gene TRBJ1-5, with D possibly being TRBD1 (5 bases). Germline loops: CDR1 SQVTM, CDR2 ANQGSEA. The V end lost 6 bases, the J end lost 10 bases, and 16 bases lay between the germline ends. The length of the CDR3 is 12 residues. The CDR3 DNA reads TGCAGCGTCCGGGACCTCGACGGTCCCCAGCATTTT. This encodes CSVRDLDGPQHF. The variable domain in full, with the rest retrieved from reference TRBV29-1 and TRBJ1-5, is SAVISQKPSRDICQRGTSLTIQCQVDSQVTMMFWYRQQPGQSLTLIATANQGSEATYESGFVIDKFPISRPNLTFSTLTVSNMSPEDSSIYLCSVRDLDGPQHFGDGTRLSIL.

This clone was counted only a few times. The gene calls are TRBV23-1 and TRBJ2-7; D may be TRBD1 (5 bases). TRBV23-1 is noted as an ORF with a role that remains uncertain. The CDR3 loop spans 15 amino acids. V was cut by 3 bases and J by 5 bases, with 17 bases left in between. This chain's CDR3 is CASSHPTSRAHEQYF. DNA of the CDR3: TGCGCCAGCAGTCATCCTACCTCCAGGGCCCACGAGCAGTACTTC.